This T cell receptor (beta chain) was retrieved from a study of blood T cell repertoires in COVID-19. The V end lost 3 bases, the J end lost 7 bases, and 8 bases lay between the germline ends. The CDR3 contains 13 residues. CDR1 SGDLS and CDR2 YYNGEE come from the germline V gene. Generated by immunoSEQ multiplex PCR, the TCRdb table keeps only in-frame clones and is missing some. The table records approximately 300,000 clones, 70% to 90% of them present only once. Sequenced material: peripheral blood. The receptor comes from a woman between 50 and 59 years old with active or convalescent COVID-19. The rearrangement joins TRBV9 to TRBJ1-6; a weak D match, TRBD1 (6 bases). CDR3 sequence: CASSGTVNSPLHF. The CDR3 DNA reads as TGTGCCAGCAGCGGGACAGTGAATTCACCCCTCCACTTT.